These 17 T cell receptor beta chains were sequenced from one sample in a study of beta chain features in type 1 diabetes. Every bit of the isolated RNA underwent reverse transcription, so sequencing read expressed TCRB transcripts. The assay was immunoSEQ multiplex PCR, and TCRdb's table has in-frame clones only and misses some. The data contain approximately 120,000 clones, roughly 40% of them seen just once; the ten biggest clones take up approximately 0.065%. The sample consisted of stem cell memory CD4+ T cells from blood. The receptors were sampled from a woman under 30 in good health.

The chain carries TRBV29-1 and TRBJ1-5; D is perhaps TRBD1 (6 bases). The CDR3 consists of 13 residues. Per the germline V gene, CDR1 is SQVTM and CDR2 is ANQGSEA. V gave up 6 bases and J gave up 6 bases, with 15 bases separating them. In DNA form, the CDR3 reads TGCAGCGTATCCAACAGGGCTCGTCAGCCCCAGCATTTT. Translated, it gives CSVSNRARQPQHF.

This clone was picked up one time. CDR3 residues: CASSSIDRNNQPQHF. The CDR3 coding sequence is TGTGCCAGCAGCTCAATTGACAGGAACAATCAGCCCCAGCATTTT. The V call is TRBV2, the J call TRBJ1-5; D may be TRBD1 (6 bases). This CDR3 is built from 15 residues. Germline V gives CDR1 SNHLY, CDR2 FYNNEI. The ends were cut back, 6 bases at V and 3 bases at J, with 15 bases in the middle.

V gene TRBV6-5 combines with J gene TRBJ2-7, with TRBD2 identical over 10 bases. CDR3 length equals 14 residues. The germline CDR1 and CDR2 sequences are MNHEY and SVGAGI. The ends lost 5 bases at V and 3 bases at J; junction bases unmatched: 4. Here the CDR3 DNA reads TGTGCCAGCAGTCGGCTAGCGGGAGACTACGAGCAGTACTTC. Protein: CASSRLAGDYEQYF.

The gene calls are TRBV11-1 and TRBJ1-2, with TRBD1 matching 7 bases. The ends lost 5 bases at V and 7 bases at J; junction bases unmatched: 4. Looked up from germline, CDR1 is SGHAT and CDR2 is FQDESV (reference sequence). The CDR3 runs 12 residues. The CDR3 is CASSRQGLGYTF. The CDR3 DNA reads TGTGCCAGCAGCCGACAGGGCCTTGGCTACACCTTC.

This clone was seen a few times. The chain recombines TRBV2 with TRBJ1-2; 7 bases line up with TRBD1. In germline, CDR1 is SNHLY, CDR2 FYNNEI. The CDR3 is made up of 14 amino acids. The junction had 11 bases not matched to a gene; V was cut back by 9 bases and J by 4 bases. The CDR3 spells CASPPGQQFYGYTF. CDR3 sequence (DNA): TGTGCCAGTCCTCCGGGACAGCAGTTCTATGGCTACACCTTC.

The rearrangement uses TRBV7-2 and TRBJ1-4, with 8 nucleotides matching TRBD1. This CDR3 contains 17 residues. The ends lost 4 bases at V and 6 bases at J; junction bases unmatched: 13. Germline V gene sequence: CDR1 SGHTA, CDR2 FQGNSA. The CDR3 sequence is CASSSPGTGLRYEKLFF. The CDR3 nucleotides are TGTGCCAGCAGCTCGCCCGGGACAGGTCTACGGTATGAAAAACTGTTTTTT.

This clone was picked up a small number of times. The rearrangement uses TRBV11-1 and TRBJ2-7; 9 bases align to TRBD2. After removal of 4 bases from V and 0 bases from J, the junction contained 4 bases not matched to a gene. Germline-derived CDR1 and CDR2 are SGHAT and FQDESV (reference sequence). The CDR3 totals 15 residues. CDR3 in DNA: TGTGCCAGCAGCTCGAGACTAGCGGACTCCTACGAGCAGTACTTC. Protein product: CASSSRLADSYEQYF.

The chain has TRBV5-4 and TRBJ2-2; 7 bases are a match to TRBD2. Germline V gene data show CDR1 as SGHNT and CDR2 as YYREEE (reference sequence). The CDR3 extends over 15 amino acids. The V and J ends lost 4 bases and 3 bases, in that order; junction bases with no gene match: 6. CDR3: CASSPGLEYTGELFF. In nucleotides, the CDR3 is TGTGCCAGCAGCCCCGGACTAGAGTACACCGGGGAGCTGTTTTTT. Together with reference TRBV5-4 and TRBJ2-2, the CDR3 gives the full variable domain: ETGVTQSPTHLIKTRGQQVTLRCSSQSGHNTVSWYQQALGQGPQFIFQYYREEENGRGNFPPRFSGLQFPNYSSELNVNALELDDSALYLCASSPGLEYTGELFFGEGSRLTVL.

This clone was detected only a few times. The chain joins TRBV15 to TRBJ1-3; D is undetermined. Trimming shortened V by 0 bases and J by 4 bases, and 10 bases separated the two germline ends. Looked up from germline, CDR1 is LNHNV and CDR2 is YYDKDF (reference sequence). There are 15 residues in the CDR3. As DNA, the CDR3 is TGTGCCACCAGCAGAGATCGCGGGTTCGGAAACACCATATATTTT. The encoded protein is CATSRDRGFGNTIYF.

The V call is TRBV5-4, the J call TRBJ2-3, with a weak D call TRBD2 (6 bases). This CDR3 is 15 amino acids long. Per germline, CDR1 SGHNT and CDR2 YYREEE (reference sequence). V dropped 0 bases and J dropped 0 bases, with 8 bases sitting between them. CDR3 coding DNA: TGTGCCAGCAGCTTGGGTGGGACTAGCACAGATACGCAGTATTTT. This translates into CASSLGGTSTDTQYF.

The chain uses TRBV4-3 and TRBJ2-2; 12 positions match TRBD2. Germline CDR1 reads LGHNA; CDR2 reads YSLEER. Trimming took 4 bases from V and 7 from J; bases not matched to a gene: 4. The CDR3 spans 15 residues. CDR3 nucleotides: TGCGCCAGCAGCCGTCTAGCGGGAGGGTTCGGGGAGCTGTTTTTT. Its translation is CASSRLAGGFGELFF.

This clone has a handful of counts. V gene TRBV7-2 combines with J gene TRBJ1-1, with 7 bases identical to TRBD1. CDR1 is SGHTA and CDR2 is FQGNSA in the germline V gene. V was pared by 4 bases and J by 4 bases, with 3 bases of the junction left unmatched. CDR3 length: 13 amino acids. CDR3 in amino acids: CASSSYRGTEAFF. The CDR3, as DNA: TGTGCCAGCAGCTCCTACAGGGGCACTGAAGCTTTCTTT.

The J gene is TRBJ2-2, the V gene TRBV11-2, with a possible D match to TRBD2 (5 bases). There are 15 residues in the CDR3. Germline assignment: CDR1 SGHAT and CDR2 FQNNGV. Trimming shortened V by 0 bases and J by 4 bases, and 9 bases separated the two germline ends. CDR3 sequence (DNA): TGTGCCAGCAGCTTAGATCGAGGAGGCACCGGGGAGCTGTTTTTT. It codes for CASSLDRGGTGELFF.

Turning to this clone: A junction boundary mismatches the germline segment, possibly from a read error. CDR3 sequence (DNA): TGTGCCAGCAACGCCGGGACAGAAGTATTT. It encodes CASNAGTEVF. The V gene is TRBV6-4, the J gene TRBJ1-3; 7 bases are a match to TRBD1. Germline V lookup: CDR1 MRHNA, CDR2 SNTAGT. This CDR3 comprises 10 residues.

The rearrangement uses TRBV2 and TRBJ2-1; 14 nucleotides match TRBD2. The CDR3 length is 14 residues. V shed 6 bases and J 9 bases; nucleotides not matched to a gene: 4. From germline, CDR1 is SNHLY and CDR2 FYNNEI. The CDR3 loop is CASSKTSGRAEQFF. For the CDR3, the DNA is TGTGCCAGCAGCAAGACTAGCGGGAGGGCTGAGCAGTTCTTC.

This rearrangement joins TRBV9 to TRBJ2-1, with 11 bases matching TRBD2. The CDR3 length is 15 residues. CDR1 and CDR2 (germline): SGDLS, YYNGEE. V was clipped by 0 bases and J by 7 bases; unmatched bases: 3. The DNA for the CDR3 is TGTGCCAGCAGCGTAGAACTAGCGGGAGTTAATGAGCAGTTCTTC. It specifies CASSVELAGVNEQFF.

The CDR3 DNA reads as TGTGCCAGTAGTGAATCCGTGACAGCGAATGGGAACACTGAAGCTTTCTTT. It translates to CASSESVTANGNTEAFF. The V call is TRBV19, the J call TRBJ1-1, with D perhaps matching TRBD1 (5 bases). This CDR3 has 17 residues. Trimming stripped 5 bases from V and 1 base from J, with 20 bases between. The germline CDR1 and CDR2 sequences are LNHDA and SQIVND (reference sequence).